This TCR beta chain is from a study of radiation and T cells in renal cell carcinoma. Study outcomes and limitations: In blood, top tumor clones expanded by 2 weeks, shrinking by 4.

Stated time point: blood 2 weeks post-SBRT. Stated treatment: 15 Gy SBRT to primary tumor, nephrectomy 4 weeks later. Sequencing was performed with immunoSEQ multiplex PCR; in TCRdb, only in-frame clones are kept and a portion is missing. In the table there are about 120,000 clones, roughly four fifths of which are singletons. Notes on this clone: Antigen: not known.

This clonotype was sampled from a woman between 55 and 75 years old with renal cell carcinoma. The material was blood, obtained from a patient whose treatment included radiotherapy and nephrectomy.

CDR3: CASSPAGGIGNEQFF. The CDR3, as DNA: TGTGCCAGCTCACCAGCGGGAGGGATAGGGAATGAGCAGTTCTTC. The chain recombines TRBV18 with TRBJ2-1; 9 positions match TRBD2. CDR3 size: 15 residues. The junction had 6 bases not matched to a gene; V was cut back by 2 bases and J by 7 bases. The germline V gene encodes CDR1 KGHSH and CDR2 LQKENI.